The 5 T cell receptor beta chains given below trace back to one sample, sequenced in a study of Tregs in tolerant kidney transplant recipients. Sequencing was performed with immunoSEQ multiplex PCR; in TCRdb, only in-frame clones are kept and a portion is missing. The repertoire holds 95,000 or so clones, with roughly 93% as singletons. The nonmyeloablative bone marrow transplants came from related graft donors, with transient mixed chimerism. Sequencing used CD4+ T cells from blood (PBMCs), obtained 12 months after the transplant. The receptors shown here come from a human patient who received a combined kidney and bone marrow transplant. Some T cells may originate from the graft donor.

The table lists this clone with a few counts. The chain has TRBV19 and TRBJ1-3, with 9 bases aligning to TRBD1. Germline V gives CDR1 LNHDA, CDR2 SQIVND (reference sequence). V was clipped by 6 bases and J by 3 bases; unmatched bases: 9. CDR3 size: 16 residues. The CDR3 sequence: CASRSSGQGSGNTIYF. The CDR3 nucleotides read TGTGCCAGTAGGAGCTCGGGACAGGGAAGTGGAAACACCATATATTTT.

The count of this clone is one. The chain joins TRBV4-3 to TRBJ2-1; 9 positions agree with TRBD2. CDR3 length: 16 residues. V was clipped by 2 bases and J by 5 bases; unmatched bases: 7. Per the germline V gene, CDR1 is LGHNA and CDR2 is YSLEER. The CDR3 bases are TGCGCCAGCAGCCAATTTAGCGGGAGTTTCAACAATGAGCAGTTCTTC. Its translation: CASSQFSGSFNNEQFF.

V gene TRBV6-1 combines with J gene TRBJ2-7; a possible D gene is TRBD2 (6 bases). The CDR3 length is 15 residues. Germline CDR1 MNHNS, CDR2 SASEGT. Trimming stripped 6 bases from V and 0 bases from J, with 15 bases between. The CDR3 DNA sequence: TGTGCCAGCAGCGACCTAGCGAGGAGCTCCTACGAGCAGTACTTC. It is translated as CASSDLARSSYEQYF.

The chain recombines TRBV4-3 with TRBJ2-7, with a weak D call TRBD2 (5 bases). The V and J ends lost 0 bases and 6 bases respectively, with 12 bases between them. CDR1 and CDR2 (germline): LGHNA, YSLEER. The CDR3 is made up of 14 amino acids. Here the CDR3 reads CASSQDDEGAEQYF. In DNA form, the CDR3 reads TGCGCCAGCAGCCAAGATGATGAGGGAGCCGAGCAGTACTTC.

CDR3 coding DNA: TGTGCCAGCAGCCCAGACAGGGGCCTAACCGGGGGCTACACCTTC. Amino acids: CASSPDRGLTGGYTF. The chain recombines TRBV5-6 with TRBJ1-2; 8 bases map to TRBD1. Germline V gene lookup returns CDR1 SGHDT and CDR2 YYEEEE. The junction had 13 bases not matched to a gene; V was cut back by 4 bases and J by 8 bases. The CDR3 consists of 15 residues.